The clone carrying this T cell receptor (beta chain) has just a few counts. The sample belongs to a study of blood T cell repertoires in COVID-19. Across the study: The United States, Italy and Spain provided the acute and convalescent COVID-19 samples.

Study processing details: For nucleated cells, counts were estimated from reference gene primer amplification. Using immunoSEQ multiplex PCR, the repertoire was profiled, and TCRdb retains in-frame clones only, with some absent. Clone size and V and J calls were adopted from that table, with D and trimming inferred from the DNA. This table has hundreds of thousands of clones, roughly nine tenths appearing once. Participant ages covered roughly 18 to 89 years across some 25 US areas. Cohort 3 donors counted as recovered after two negative PCRs, clearance, or resolved symptoms. V lost 3 bases and J lost 4; bases outside the gene matches: 0. CDR1 is SGHRS, CDR2 YFSETQ, per germline. The CDR3 loop spans 13 amino acids.

The material sequenced was PBMCs or T cells enriched from blood (not recorded which). The receptor was derived from a man aged 25-45 years who had recovered from COVID-19. The chain links TRBV5-1 to TRBJ2-2; TRBD2 matches 7 bases. The CDR3 region has the DNA TGCGCCAGCAGCTCGGGGGGCACCGGGGAGCTGTTTTTT. As protein: CASSSGGTGELFF.